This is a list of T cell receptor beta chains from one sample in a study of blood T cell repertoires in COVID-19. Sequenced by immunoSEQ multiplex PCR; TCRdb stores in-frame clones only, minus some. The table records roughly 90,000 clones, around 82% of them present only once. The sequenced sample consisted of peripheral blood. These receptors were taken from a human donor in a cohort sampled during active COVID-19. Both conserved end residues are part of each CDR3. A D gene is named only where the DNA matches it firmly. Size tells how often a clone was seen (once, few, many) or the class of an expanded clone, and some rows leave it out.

DNA: TGTGCCAGCAGCCCTTTTAACTCAGCGGAGTACGAGCAGTACTTC; CDR3: CASSPFNSAEYEQYF; size: .; J: TRBJ2-7; D: .; V: TRBV7-2
DNA: TGTGCCAGCAGTTTATATCTGAACACTGAAGCTTTCTTT; CDR3: CASSLYLNTEAFF; size: .; J: TRBJ1-1; D: .; V: TRBV12-3/TRBV12-4
DNA: TGCAGTGCTCAGGACACAGATACGCAGTATTTT; CDR3: CSAQDTDTQYF; size: .; J: TRBJ2-3; D: .; V: TRBV20-1
DNA: TGCGCCAGCAGCCCCAGTAATAGCAATCAGCCCCAGCATTTT; CDR3: CASSPSNSNQPQHF; size: .; J: TRBJ1-5; D: .; V: TRBV10-2
DNA: TGTGCCACCAGTGATACAGGGACCCCTGGCGAGCAGTACTTC; CDR3: CATSDTGTPGEQYF; size: .; J: TRBJ2-7; D: .; V: TRBV24-1
DNA: TGTGCCAGCAGCCAACTTCAGGGGAGCTCCTACGAGCAGTACTTC; CDR3: CASSQLQGSSYEQYF; size: .; J: TRBJ2-7; D: .; V: TRBV4-2
DNA: TGTGCCAGTAGTCCGAACAGGGGTTTCACAGATACGCAGTATTTT; CDR3: CASSPNRGFTDTQYF; size: once; J: TRBJ2-3; D: TRBD1; V: TRBV19
DNA: TGTGCCAGCAGCCAAGATCCCAGCGGGAGGGGAAAAACCTACGAGCAGTACTTC; CDR3: CASSQDPSGRGKTYEQYF; size: .; J: TRBJ2-7; D: TRBD2; V: TRBV3-1/TRBV3-2
DNA: TGTGCCAGCAGTTACGGTCTAGCCCGCACAGATACGCAGTATTTT; CDR3: CASSYGLARTDTQYF; size: .; J: TRBJ2-3; D: .; V: TRBV6-2/TRBV6-3
DNA: TGTGCCAGCAGTGGAGGGACTAGCGGGGGAGTATACAATGAGCAGTTCTTC; CDR3: CASSGGTSGGVYNEQFF; size: .; J: TRBJ2-1; D: TRBD2; V: TRBV6-1
DNA: TGTGCCAGCACGGAGTCCTATAACACCGGGGAGCTGTTTTTT; CDR3: CASTESYNTGELFF; size: .; J: TRBJ2-2; D: .; V: TRBV27
DNA: TGTGCCAGCAGGCGACAGTTGGGGGCAAGGCAGCCCCAGCATTTT; CDR3: CASRRQLGARQPQHF; size: .; J: TRBJ1-5; D: .; V: TRBV28
DNA: TGTGCCAGTAGTATGAATCGCGGAGGCTCGGAAGAGACCCAGTACTTC; CDR3: CASSMNRGGSEETQYF; size: .; J: TRBJ2-5; D: .; V: TRBV19
DNA: TGTGCCAGCAACAGGGATAACACCGGGGAGCTGTTTTTT; CDR3: CASNRDNTGELFF; size: .; J: TRBJ2-2; D: .; V: TRBV9
DNA: TGTGCCAGCACCCCTACTAGCGGGGGGCCCAATGAGCAGTTCTTC; CDR3: CASTPTSGGPNEQFF; size: .; J: TRBJ2-1; D: TRBD2; V: TRBV6-5
DNA: TGTGCCAGCAGCCAGACTAGCGGGAAAGGTAATGAGCAGTTCTTC; CDR3: CASSQTSGKGNEQFF; size: .; J: TRBJ2-1; D: TRBD2; V: TRBV11-2
DNA: TGTGCCAGCAGTTTAGTTTCGGACAACCTCTACGAGCAGTACTTC; CDR3: CASSLVSDNLYEQYF; size: .; J: TRBJ2-7; D: .; V: TRBV28
DNA: TGCAGCGTTGGGGTAGCGGCAACAGATACGCAGTATTTT; CDR3: CSVGVAATDTQYF; size: few; J: TRBJ2-3; D: .; V: TRBV29-1
DNA: TGTGCCAGCAGTTTAGCGGCGGGTCCCTCCTACGAGCAGTACTTC; CDR3: CASSLAAGPSYEQYF; size: few; J: TRBJ2-7; D: .; V: TRBV27
DNA: TGTGCCAGCAGCTTCGCGGGCTATGGCTACACCTTC; CDR3: CASSFAGYGYTF; size: .; J: TRBJ1-2; D: .; V: TRBV5-6
DNA: TGCAGCGTTGATTTTGGGGGGGGCAATCAGCCCCAGCATTTT; CDR3: CSVDFGGGNQPQHF; size: .; J: TRBJ1-5; D: .; V: TRBV29-1
DNA: TGTGCCAGCAGTTTAGCGGGGGCCGTCTACGAGCAGTACTTC; CDR3: CASSLAGAVYEQYF; size: .; J: TRBJ2-7; D: TRBD2; V: TRBV6-5
DNA: TGTGCCAGCAGTCAGGGGGGCTCTGGAAACACCATATATTTT; CDR3: CASSQGGSGNTIYF; size: .; J: TRBJ1-3; D: TRBD1; V: TRBV2
DNA: TGTGCCACCAGCAGAGGGAGGGGGAACACTGAAGCTTTCTTT; CDR3: CATSRGRGNTEAFF; size: once; J: TRBJ1-1; D: .; V: TRBV15
DNA: TGTGCCAGCAGCTTGAACAGGCTTACCTACGAGCAGTACTTC; CDR3: CASSLNRLTYEQYF; size: few; J: TRBJ2-7; D: .; V: TRBV5-5
DNA: TGTGCCTGGATGCGGGACAGGTCCGGAAACACCATATATTTT; CDR3: CAWMRDRSGNTIYF; size: .; J: TRBJ1-3; D: TRBD1; V: TRBV30
DNA: TGTGCCAGCTCACCACGGGGACAGGGGTCGAATGAGCAGTTCTTC; CDR3: CASSPRGQGSNEQFF; size: .; J: TRBJ2-1; D: TRBD1; V: TRBV18
DNA: TGTGCCAGCAGCTTAGGGAGAGGACAGGGAGTGGGCGAGCAGTACTTC; CDR3: CASSLGRGQGVGEQYF; size: once; J: TRBJ2-7; D: TRBD1; V: TRBV7-8
DNA: TGTGCTAGCAGCCCCGCCCCGGGACTAGCGGGGGGTTGGCAGTTCTTC; CDR3: CASSPAPGLAGGWQFF; size: .; J: TRBJ2-1; D: TRBD2; V: TRBV7-7
DNA: TGTGCCTGGAGTACAGGGGGCCGCCCGGCTGGCTACACCTTC; CDR3: CAWSTGGRPAGYTF; size: .; J: TRBJ1-2; D: TRBD1; V: TRBV30
DNA: TGTGCCAGCAGCTGGACAGGGGACAAAAACATTCAGTACTTC; CDR3: CASSWTGDKNIQYF; size: .; J: TRBJ2-4; D: TRBD1; V: TRBV7-3
DNA: TGTGCCAGCAGCGGTCACACCACCGCGAACACTGAAGCTTTCTTT; CDR3: CASSGHTTANTEAFF; size: .; J: TRBJ1-1; D: .; V: TRBV9
DNA: TGTGCCAGCAGCCAGCAGGGGGGTGGGCAAGAGACCCAGTACTTC; CDR3: CASSQQGGGQETQYF; size: few; J: TRBJ2-5; D: .; V: TRBV7-3
DNA: TGTGCCATCAGCGGGGGGACAGGGAGTAATGAAAAACTGTTTTTT; CDR3: CAISGGTGSNEKLFF; size: .; J: TRBJ1-4; D: TRBD1; V: TRBV10-3
DNA: TGTGCCTGGAGTGGGGACACCTCCAATCAGCCCCAGCATTTT; CDR3: CAWSGDTSNQPQHF; size: .; J: TRBJ1-5; D: .; V: TRBV30
DNA: TGTGCCAGCAGTGAACTGTGGGGGGGGCGCGAGGGCTACACCTTC; CDR3: CASSELWGGREGYTF; size: .; J: TRBJ1-2; D: .; V: TRBV2
DNA: TGTGCCAGCAGCTTAGCGGGGGGGGGACAATCCTACGAGCAGTACTTC; CDR3: CASSLAGGGQSYEQYF; size: .; J: TRBJ2-7; D: .; V: TRBV7-2
DNA: TGCGCCAGCAGCCAAGATTTCGGGGTAGTTGCCTACGAGCAGTACTTC; CDR3: CASSQDFGVVAYEQYF; size: .; J: TRBJ2-7; D: .; V: TRBV4-3
DNA: TGTGCCAGCAGCCAACAGGGTGGAGCTTTCTTT; CDR3: CASSQQGGAFF; size: .; J: TRBJ1-1; D: .; V: TRBV7-9
DNA: TGTGCCATCAGTGAGCCGAATCACGCGAACTACAATGAGCAGTTCTTC; CDR3: CAISEPNHANYNEQFF; size: .; J: TRBJ2-1; D: .; V: TRBV10-3
DNA: TGTGCCAGCAGCCATCCCTTCGCCCGGGGGGGGCGAGATACGCAGTATTTT; CDR3: CASSHPFARGGRDTQYF; size: .; J: TRBJ2-3; D: TRBD2; V: TRBV3-1/TRBV3-2
DNA: TGTGCCAGCAGCTTCTATCCTCTCCGAGCCTTGCAATACTTC; CDR3: CASSFYPLRALQYF; size: .; J: TRBJ2-5; D: .; V: TRBV27
DNA: TGTGCCAGTAGTTCGGCGGCAAACTATGGCTACACCTTC; CDR3: CASSSAANYGYTF; size: .; J: TRBJ1-2; D: .; V: TRBV19
DNA: TGTGCCAGCATACAGCCCGGGACAGGGTTGTCTGGGGCCAACGTCCTGACTTTC; CDR3: CASIQPGTGLSGANVLTF; size: .; J: TRBJ2-6; D: TRBD1; V: TRBV7-3
DNA: TGTGCCAGCAGCGTAGATAGTAGCGGGAGAAACAATGAGCAGTTCTTC; CDR3: CASSVDSSGRNNEQFF; size: .; J: TRBJ2-1; D: TRBD2; V: TRBV9
DNA: TGCGCCAGCAGCTTGAGGCAGGGGGCTGAAGCTTTCTTT; CDR3: CASSLRQGAEAFF; size: .; J: TRBJ1-1; D: TRBD1; V: TRBV5-1
DNA: TGTGCCAGCAGCCCGAGGACAGGTGATGAAAAACTGTTTTTT; CDR3: CASSPRTGDEKLFF; size: .; J: TRBJ1-4; D: TRBD1; V: TRBV7-6
DNA: TGTGCCAGCAGTTCCCACTCCGGGGGGGGTAAAAAAGCTTTCTTT; CDR3: CASSSHSGGGKKAFF; size: .; J: TRBJ1-1; D: .; V: TRBV6-2/TRBV6-3
DNA: TGTGCCAGTTCGGGACTAGCGGGGACTCCGGATACGCAGTATTTT; CDR3: CASSGLAGTPDTQYF; size: .; J: TRBJ2-3; D: TRBD2; V: TRBV6-6
DNA: TGTGCCAGTTCGATTTCGACAGGGTTGAACAATGAGCAGTTCTTC; CDR3: CASSISTGLNNEQFF; size: .; J: TRBJ2-1; D: TRBD1; V: TRBV19
DNA: TGTGCCAGCAGCGGGGGACGGGGGACCTTTTACGAGCAGTACTTC; CDR3: CASSGGRGTFYEQYF; size: .; J: TRBJ2-7; D: .; V: TRBV3-1/TRBV3-2
DNA: TGTGCCAGTAGTATGGCTACAGGGGCCCCCGGGGAGCTGTTTTTT; CDR3: CASSMATGAPGELFF; size: .; J: TRBJ2-2; D: TRBD1; V: TRBV19
DNA: TGCGCCAGCAGCATCGGACCGTTGGGAGGAGGTGAAGCTTTCTTT; CDR3: CASSIGPLGGGEAFF; size: .; J: TRBJ1-1; D: .; V: TRBV5-1
DNA: TGTGCCAGCAGCCTAGGACAGGGGCGCCGTCCCAAAAACATTCAGTACTTC; CDR3: CASSLGQGRRPKNIQYF; size: .; J: TRBJ2-4; D: TRBD1; V: TRBV7-2
DNA: TGTGCCAGCAGCCACGATGACAGGGCAGGCTCTAACTATGGCTACACCTTC; CDR3: CASSHDDRAGSNYGYTF; size: .; J: TRBJ1-2; D: TRBD1; V: TRBV6-2/TRBV6-3